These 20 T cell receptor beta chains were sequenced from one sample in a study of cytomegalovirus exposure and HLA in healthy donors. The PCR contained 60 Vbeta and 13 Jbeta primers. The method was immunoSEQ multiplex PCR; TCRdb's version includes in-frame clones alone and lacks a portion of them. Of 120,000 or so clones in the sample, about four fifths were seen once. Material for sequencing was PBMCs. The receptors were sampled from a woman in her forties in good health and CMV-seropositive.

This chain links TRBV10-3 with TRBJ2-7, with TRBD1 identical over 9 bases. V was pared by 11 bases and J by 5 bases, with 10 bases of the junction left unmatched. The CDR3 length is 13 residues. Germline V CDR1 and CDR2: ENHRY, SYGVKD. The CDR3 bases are TGTGCCTCGGGGACAGGGAGGAAAGACGAGCAGTACTTC. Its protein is CASGTGRKDEQYF.

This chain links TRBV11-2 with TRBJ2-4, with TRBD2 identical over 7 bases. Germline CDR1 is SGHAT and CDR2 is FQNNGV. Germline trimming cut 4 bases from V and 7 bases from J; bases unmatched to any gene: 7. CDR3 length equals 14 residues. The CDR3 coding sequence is TGTGCCAGCAGCTCCACCCGGGGGGAGAACATTCAGTACTTC. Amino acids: CASSSTRGENIQYF.

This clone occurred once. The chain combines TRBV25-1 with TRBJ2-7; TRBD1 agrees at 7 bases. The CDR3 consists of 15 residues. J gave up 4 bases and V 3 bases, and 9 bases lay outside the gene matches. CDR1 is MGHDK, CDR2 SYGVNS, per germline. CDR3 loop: CASSETGSSAYEQYF. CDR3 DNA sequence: TGTGCCAGCAGTGAGACAGGGAGCAGTGCGTACGAGCAGTACTTC.

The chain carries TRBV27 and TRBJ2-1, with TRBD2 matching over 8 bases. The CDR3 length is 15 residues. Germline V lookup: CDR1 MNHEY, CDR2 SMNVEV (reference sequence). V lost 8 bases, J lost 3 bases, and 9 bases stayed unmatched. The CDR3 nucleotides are TGTGCCAGCGTGGACTTAGCGGGAAACTACAATGAGCAGTTCTTC. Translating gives CASVDLAGNYNEQFF.

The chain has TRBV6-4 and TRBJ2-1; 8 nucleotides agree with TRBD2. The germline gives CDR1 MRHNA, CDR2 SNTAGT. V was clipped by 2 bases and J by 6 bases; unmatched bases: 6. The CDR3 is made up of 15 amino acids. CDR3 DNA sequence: TGTGCCAGCAGTGACCCGGGACTAGAGACCAATGAGCAGTTCTTC. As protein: CASSDPGLETNEQFF.

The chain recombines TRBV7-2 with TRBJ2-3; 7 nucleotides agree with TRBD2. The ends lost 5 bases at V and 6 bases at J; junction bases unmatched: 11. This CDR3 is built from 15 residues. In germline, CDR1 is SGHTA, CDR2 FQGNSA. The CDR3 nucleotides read TGTGCCAGCAGCCCCCCGGGACTACCGGTGGATACGCAGTATTTT. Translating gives CASSPPGLPVDTQYF.

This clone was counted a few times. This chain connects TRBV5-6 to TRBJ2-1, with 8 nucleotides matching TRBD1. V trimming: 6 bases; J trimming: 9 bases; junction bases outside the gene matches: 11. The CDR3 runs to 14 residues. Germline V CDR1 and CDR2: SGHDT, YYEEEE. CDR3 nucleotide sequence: TGTGCCAGCATTGGACAGGGAGGATATGGTGAGCAGTTCTTC. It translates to CASIGQGGYGEQFF.

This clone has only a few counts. This CDR3 reads CASSPTVAKNIQYF. The DNA for the CDR3 is TGTGCCAGCAGCCCGACAGTAGCCAAAAACATTCAGTACTTC. The chain combines TRBV13 with TRBJ2-4; D is perhaps TRBD1 (5 bases). Between the trimmed V and J ends, which lost 5 bases and 0 bases, there was a span of 8 bases. CDR1 PRHDT and CDR2 FYEKMQ come from the germline V gene (reference sequence). The CDR3 is 14 amino acids.

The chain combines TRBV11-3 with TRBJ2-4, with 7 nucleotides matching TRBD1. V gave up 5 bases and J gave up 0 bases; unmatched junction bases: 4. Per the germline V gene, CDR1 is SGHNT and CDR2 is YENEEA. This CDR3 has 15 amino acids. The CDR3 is CASSPGGLAKNIQYF. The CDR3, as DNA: TGTGCCAGCAGCCCAGGGGGTTTAGCCAAAAACATTCAGTACTTC.

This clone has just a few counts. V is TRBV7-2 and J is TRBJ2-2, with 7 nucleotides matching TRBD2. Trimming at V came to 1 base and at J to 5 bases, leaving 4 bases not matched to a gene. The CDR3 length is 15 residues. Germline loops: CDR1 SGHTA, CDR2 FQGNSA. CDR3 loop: CASSLGGSVTGELFF. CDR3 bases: TGTGCCAGCAGCTTAGGCGGGAGCGTAACCGGGGAGCTGTTTTTT.

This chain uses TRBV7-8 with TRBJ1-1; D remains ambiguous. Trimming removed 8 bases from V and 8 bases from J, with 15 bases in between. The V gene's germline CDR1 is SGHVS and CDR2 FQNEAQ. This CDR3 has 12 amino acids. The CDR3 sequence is CASLEGWGEAFF. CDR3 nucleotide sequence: TGTGCCAGCCTAGAGGGTTGGGGAGAAGCTTTCTTT. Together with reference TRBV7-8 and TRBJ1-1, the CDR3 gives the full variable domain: GAGVSQSPRYKVAKRGQDVALRCDPISGHVSLFWYQQALGQGPEFLTYFQNEAQLDKSGLPSDRFFAERPEGSVSTLKIQRTQQEDSAVYLCASLEGWGEAFFGQGTRLTVV.

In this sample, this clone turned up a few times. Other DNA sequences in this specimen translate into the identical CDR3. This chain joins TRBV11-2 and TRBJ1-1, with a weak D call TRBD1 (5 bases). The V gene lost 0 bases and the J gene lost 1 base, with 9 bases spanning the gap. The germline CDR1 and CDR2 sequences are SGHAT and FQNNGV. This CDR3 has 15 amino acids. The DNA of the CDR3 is TGTGCCAGCAGCTTAGATCTCACAGGGAACACTGAAGCTTTCTTT. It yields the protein CASSLDLTGNTEAFF.

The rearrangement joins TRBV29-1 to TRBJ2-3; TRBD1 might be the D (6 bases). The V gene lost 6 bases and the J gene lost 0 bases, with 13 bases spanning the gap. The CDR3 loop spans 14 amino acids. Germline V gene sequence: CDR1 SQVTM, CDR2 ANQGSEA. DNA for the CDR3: TGCAGCGTATCCTTGGGACAAAGCACAGATACGCAGTATTTT. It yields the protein CSVSLGQSTDTQYF.

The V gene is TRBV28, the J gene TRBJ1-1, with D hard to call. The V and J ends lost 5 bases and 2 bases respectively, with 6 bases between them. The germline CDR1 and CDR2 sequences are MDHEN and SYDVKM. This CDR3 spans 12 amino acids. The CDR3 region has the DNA TGTGCCAGCAGTACAGAAAACACTGAAGCTTTCTTT. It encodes CASSTENTEAFF.

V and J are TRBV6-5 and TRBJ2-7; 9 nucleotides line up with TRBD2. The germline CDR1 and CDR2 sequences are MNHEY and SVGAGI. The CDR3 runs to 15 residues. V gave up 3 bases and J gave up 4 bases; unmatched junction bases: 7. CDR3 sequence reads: CASSYFSGSRYEQYF. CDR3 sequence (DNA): TGTGCCAGCAGTTATTTTAGCGGGAGTAGGTACGAGCAGTACTTC.

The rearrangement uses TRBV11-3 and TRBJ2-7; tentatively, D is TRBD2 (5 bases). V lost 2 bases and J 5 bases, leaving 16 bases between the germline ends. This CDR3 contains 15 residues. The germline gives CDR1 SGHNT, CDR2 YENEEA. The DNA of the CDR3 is TGTGCCAGCAGCTTACAGAGGGAGATAAGAAACGAGCAGTACTTC. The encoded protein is CASSLQREIRNEQYF.

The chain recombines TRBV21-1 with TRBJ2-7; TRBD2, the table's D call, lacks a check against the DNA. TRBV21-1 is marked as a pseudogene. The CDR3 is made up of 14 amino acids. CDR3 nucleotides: TGTGCCAGCAGCAAAGGTTTCGCCGGCTACGAGCAGTACTTC. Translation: CASSKGFAGYEQYF.

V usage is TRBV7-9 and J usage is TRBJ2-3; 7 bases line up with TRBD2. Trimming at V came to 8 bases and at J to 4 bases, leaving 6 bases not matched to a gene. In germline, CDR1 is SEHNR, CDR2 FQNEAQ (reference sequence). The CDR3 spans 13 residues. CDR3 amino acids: CASLAGAADTQYF. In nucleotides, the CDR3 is TGTGCCAGCTTGGCGGGAGCCGCAGATACGCAGTATTTT.

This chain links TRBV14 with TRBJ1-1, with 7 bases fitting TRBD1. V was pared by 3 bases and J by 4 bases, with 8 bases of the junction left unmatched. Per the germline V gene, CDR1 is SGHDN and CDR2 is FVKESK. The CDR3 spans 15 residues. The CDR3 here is CASSQTNRGGTEAFF. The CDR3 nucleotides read TGTGCCAGCAGCCAGACTAACAGGGGCGGCACTGAAGCTTTCTTT.

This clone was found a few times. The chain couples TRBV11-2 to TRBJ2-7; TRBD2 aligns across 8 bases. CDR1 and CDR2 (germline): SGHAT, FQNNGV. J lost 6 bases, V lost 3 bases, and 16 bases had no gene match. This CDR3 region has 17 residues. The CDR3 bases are TGTGCCAGCAGCTTCCCGTTGAGTAGCGGGGCCGGTGGCGAGCAGTACTTC. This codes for CASSFPLSSGAGGEQYF.